This T cell receptor (beta chain) is from a study of early T cells in non-severe SARS-CoV-2 infection. Worth noting for this clonotype: Its matching antigen is unknown.

Study conclusions and caveats: Matching with VDJdb favored anti-spike CD8 responses (missing private and CD4 specificities).

TCRdb passed the 5' RACE reads through MiXCR, listing each CDR3 protein once. The sample lists roughly 46,000 distinct CDR3 sequences; 5% to 6.5% were seen once. CDR1 is MGHDK, CDR2 SYGVNS, per germline. V was cut by 5 bases and J by 1 base, with 20 bases left in between. CDR3 length: 18 residues. Sequences were derived from whole blood, sampled at baseline. This TCR was sampled from an adult who was a healthcare worker with PCR-confirmed SARS-CoV-2 infection or an uninfected control (not recorded which). The chain couples TRBV25-1 to TRBJ1-4; weak D call: TRBD1 (5 bases). Here the CDR3 reads CASSPGAAGSVTNEKLFF. The CDR3 DNA is TGTGCCAGCAGTCCCGGGGCGGCCGGCTCAGTAACTAATGAAAAACTGTTTTTT.